These T cell receptor beta chains were read from a single sample in a study of blood T cell repertoires in COVID-19. Libraries were prepared by immunoSEQ multiplex PCR; TCRdb keeps only in-frame clonotypes and omits some of them. Here the sample spans 200,000 or so clones, about 87% being singletons. The sequenced sample consisted of peripheral blood. These receptors originate from a man between 65 and 85 years old with acute or convalescent COVID-19. The CDR3 runs from the conserved cysteine through the conserved F or W. D genes are given only for firm matches. Part of the rows lack a size; the others show once, few, many or a class for expanded clones.

j_call v_call d_call cdr3_length clone_size cdr3_aa cdr3_nt
TRBJ2-7 TRBV6-6 TRBD1 17 . CASSLQPPGQGASEQYF TGTGCCAGCAGTCTTCAGCCTCCGGGACAGGGGGCAAGCGAGCAGTACTTC
TRBJ2-1 TRBV14 . 12 . CASSQTTTAQFF TGTGCCAGCAGCCAAACGACGACAGCGCAGTTCTTC
TRBJ1-6 TRBV19 . 13 . CASSDTSNSPLHF TGTGCCAGTAGTGACACAAGTAATTCACCCCTCCACTTT
TRBJ1-3 TRBV6-5 . 14 once CATAQGLSGNTIYF TGTGCCACCGCACAGGGCCTCTCTGGAAACACCATATATTTT
TRBJ2-3 TRBV10-3 . 13 . CAISESQGLGQYF TGTGCCATCAGTGAGTCGCAGGGGCTAGGGCAGTATTTT
TRBJ2-1 TRBV6-5 TRBD2 15 . CASKIAGGVENEQFF TGTGCCAGCAAGATAGCGGGTGGGGTTGAAAATGAGCAGTTCTTC
TRBJ2-1 TRBV18 TRBD2 16 . CASSQGLAGWEREQFF TGTGCCAGCTCACAGGGGCTAGCGGGATGGGAGCGTGAGCAGTTCTTC
TRBJ1-1 TRBV5-1 TRBD1 15 . CASSLTGVGVTEAFF TGCGCCAGCAGCCTAACAGGGGTCGGGGTCACTGAAGCTTTCTTT
TRBJ2-5 TRBV28 TRBD1 16 . CASSPWADRGFQTQYF TGTGCCAGCAGTCCATGGGCCGACAGGGGGTTTCAGACCCAGTACTTC
TRBJ1-6 TRBV6-6 TRBD1 16 . CASRPGDRVIHSPLHF TGTGCCAGCAGGCCCGGAGACAGGGTTATACATTCACCCCTCCACTTT
TRBJ2-3 TRBV5-6 . 14 . CASSLRHSTDTQYF TGTGCCAGCAGCTTGAGACATTCCACAGATACGCAGTATTTT
TRBJ2-7 TRBV7-6 TRBD1 17 few CASSSAGTGVSPYEQYF TGTGCCAGCAGCTCCGCCGGGACAGGGGTTTCACCCTACGAGCAGTACTTC
TRBJ2-2 TRBV3-1/TRBV3-2 . 14 . CASSLLSTAGELFF TGTGCCAGCAGCCTCCTGAGTACAGCCGGGGAGCTGTTTTTT
TRBJ1-5 TRBV19 TRBD1 14 few CASSMTGDGQPQHF TGTGCCAGTAGTATGACAGGGGATGGTCAGCCCCAGCATTTT
TRBJ2-7 TRBV6-5 TRBD2 15 . CASSYGSSGPYEQYF TGTGCCAGCAGTTACGGATCTAGCGGGCCCTACGAGCAGTACTTC
TRBJ2-5 TRBV28 TRBD2 16 . CASSFGLAGGEETQYF TGTGCCAGCAGTTTTGGACTAGCGGGAGGGGAAGAGACCCAGTACTTC
TRBJ1-6 TRBV9 TRBD1 15 . CASSVGGQGSSPLHF TGTGCCAGCAGCGTAGGCGGACAGGGAAGTTCACCCCTCCACTTT
TRBJ2-7 TRBV28 TRBD1 14 . CASRGQGFSYEQYF TGTGCCAGCAGGGGACAGGGTTTCTCCTACGAGCAGTACTTC